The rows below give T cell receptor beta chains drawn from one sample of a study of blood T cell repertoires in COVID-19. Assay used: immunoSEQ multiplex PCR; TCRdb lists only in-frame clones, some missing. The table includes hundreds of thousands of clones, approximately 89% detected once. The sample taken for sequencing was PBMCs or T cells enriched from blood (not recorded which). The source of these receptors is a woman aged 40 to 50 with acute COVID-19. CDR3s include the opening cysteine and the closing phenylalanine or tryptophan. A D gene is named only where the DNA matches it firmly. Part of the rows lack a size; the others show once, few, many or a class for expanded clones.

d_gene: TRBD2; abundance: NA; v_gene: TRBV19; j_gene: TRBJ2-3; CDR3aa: CASSFTTGGSLTDTQYF; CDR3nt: TGTGCCAGTAGCTTCACAACAGGCGGGAGTCTTACAGATACGCAGTATTTT
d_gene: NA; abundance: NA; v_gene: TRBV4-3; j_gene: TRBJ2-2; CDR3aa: CASSQDLKDSSVDGGELFF; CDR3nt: TGCGCCAGCAGCCAAGATTTGAAGGACTCCTCGGTTGATGGCGGGGAGCTGTTTTTT
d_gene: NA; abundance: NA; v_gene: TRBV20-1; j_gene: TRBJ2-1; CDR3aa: CSAGETSFGEQFF; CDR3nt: TGCAGTGCTGGTGAGACTAGTTTTGGTGAGCAGTTCTTC
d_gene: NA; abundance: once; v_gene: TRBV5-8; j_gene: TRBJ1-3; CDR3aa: CASSYTANTIYF; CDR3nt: TGTGCCAGCAGCTATACAGCAAACACCATATATTTT
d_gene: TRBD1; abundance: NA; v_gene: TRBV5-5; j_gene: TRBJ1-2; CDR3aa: CASRSGQGIYGYTF; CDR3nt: TGTGCCAGCAGATCAGGACAGGGCATATATGGCTACACCTTC
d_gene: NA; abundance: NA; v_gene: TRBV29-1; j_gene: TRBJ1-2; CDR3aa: CSVDPETTPAVYGYTF; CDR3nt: TGCAGCGTTGATCCAGAGACGACCCCGGCGGTATATGGCTACACCTTC
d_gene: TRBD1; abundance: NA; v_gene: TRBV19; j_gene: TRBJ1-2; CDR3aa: CASSLKGDRDYGYTF; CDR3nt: TGTGCCAGTAGCCTGAAGGGGGACAGGGACTATGGCTACACCTTC
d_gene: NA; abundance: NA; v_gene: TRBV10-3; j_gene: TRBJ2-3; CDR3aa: CAISGGLDTQYF; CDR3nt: TGTGCCATCAGTGGGGGGCTAGATACGCAGTATTTT
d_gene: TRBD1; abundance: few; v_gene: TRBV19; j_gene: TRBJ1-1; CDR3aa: CASSLTGGTEAFF; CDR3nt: TGTGCCAGTAGTTTGACAGGGGGCACTGAAGCTTTCTTT
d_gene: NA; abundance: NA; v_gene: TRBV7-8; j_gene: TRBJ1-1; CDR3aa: CASTPTGFLEAFF; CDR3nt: TGTGCCAGCACCCCAACGGGGTTTTTAGAAGCTTTCTTT
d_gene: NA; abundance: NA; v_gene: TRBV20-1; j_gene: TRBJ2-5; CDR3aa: CRLRASLGYF; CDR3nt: TGCAGGCTAAGAGCGTCCTTAGGGTACTTC
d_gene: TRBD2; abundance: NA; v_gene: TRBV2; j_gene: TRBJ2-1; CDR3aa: CASGGEVAGYNEQFF; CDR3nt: TGTGCCAGCGGGGGGGAGGTCGCGGGATACAATGAGCAGTTCTTC
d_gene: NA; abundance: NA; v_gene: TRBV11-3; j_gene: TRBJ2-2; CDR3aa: CASSGSTANTGELFF; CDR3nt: TGTGCCAGCAGCGGGAGTACGGCGAACACCGGGGAGCTGTTTTTT
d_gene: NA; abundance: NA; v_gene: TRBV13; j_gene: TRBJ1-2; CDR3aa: CASSFGQSNYGYTF; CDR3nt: TGTGCCAGCAGCTTCGGACAGTCGAACTATGGCTACACCTTC
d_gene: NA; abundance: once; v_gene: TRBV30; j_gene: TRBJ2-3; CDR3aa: CAWSVQDFTDTQYF; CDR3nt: TGTGCCTGGAGTGTACAGGATTTCACAGATACGCAGTATTTT
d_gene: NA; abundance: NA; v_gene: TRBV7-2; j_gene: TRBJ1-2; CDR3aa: CASSSAGFGGYTF; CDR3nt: TGTGCCAGCAGCAGCGCGGGGTTCGGTGGCTACACCTTC
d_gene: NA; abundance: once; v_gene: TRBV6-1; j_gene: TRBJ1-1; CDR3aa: CASSEQQAAFF; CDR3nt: TGTGCCAGCAGTGAACAGCAAGCGGCTTTCTTT
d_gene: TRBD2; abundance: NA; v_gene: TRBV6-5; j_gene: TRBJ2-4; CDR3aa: CASRRERGGENIQYF; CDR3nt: TGTGCCAGCAGGAGGGAGCGGGGGGGGGAAAACATTCAGTACTTC
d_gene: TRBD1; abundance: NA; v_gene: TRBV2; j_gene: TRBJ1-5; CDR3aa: CASSENDRENQPQHF; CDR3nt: TGTGCCAGCAGTGAAAATGACAGGGAGAATCAGCCCCAGCATTTT
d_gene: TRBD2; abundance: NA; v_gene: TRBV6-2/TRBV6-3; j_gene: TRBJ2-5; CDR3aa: CASSRGLAGFTETQYF; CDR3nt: TGTGCCAGCAGTCGCGGACTAGCGGGATTTACAGAGACCCAGTACTTC
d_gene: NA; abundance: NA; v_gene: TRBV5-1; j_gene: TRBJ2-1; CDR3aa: CASSLALGVNEQFF; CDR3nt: TGCGCCAGCAGCTTGGCCTTAGGGGTCAATGAGCAGTTCTTC
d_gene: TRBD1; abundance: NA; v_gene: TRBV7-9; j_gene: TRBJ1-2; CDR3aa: CASSPYDRVGGYTF; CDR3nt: TGTGCCAGCAGCCCCTACGACAGGGTAGGAGGCTACACCTTC
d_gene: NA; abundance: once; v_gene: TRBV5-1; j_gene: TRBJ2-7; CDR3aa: CASSYAGFGYEQYF; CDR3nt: TGCGCCAGCAGCTATGCAGGGTTTGGGTACGAGCAGTACTTC
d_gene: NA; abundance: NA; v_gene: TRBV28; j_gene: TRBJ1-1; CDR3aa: CASRGGTEAFF; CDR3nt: TGTGCCAGCAGGGGGGGCACTGAAGCTTTCTTT
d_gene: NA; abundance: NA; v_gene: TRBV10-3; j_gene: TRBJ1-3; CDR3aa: CAISESGGTGNTIYF; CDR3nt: TGTGCCATCAGTGAGTCTGGAGGGACTGGAAACACCATATATTTT
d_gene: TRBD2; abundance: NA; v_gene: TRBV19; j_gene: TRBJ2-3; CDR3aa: CASSLTSGSFTDTQYF; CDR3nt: TGTGCCAGTAGTCTAACTAGCGGGAGTTTCACAGATACGCAGTATTTT
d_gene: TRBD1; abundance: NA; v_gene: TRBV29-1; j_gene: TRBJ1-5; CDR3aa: CSVGQGATDQPQHF; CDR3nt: TGCAGCGTTGGACAGGGGGCGACAGATCAGCCCCAGCATTTT
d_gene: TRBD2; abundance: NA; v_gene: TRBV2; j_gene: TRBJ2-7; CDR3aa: CASTAGTSGNEQYF; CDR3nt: TGTGCCAGCACCGCCGGGACTAGCGGGAACGAGCAGTACTTC
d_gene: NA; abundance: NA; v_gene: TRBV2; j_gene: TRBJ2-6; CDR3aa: CASQRELGGANVLTF; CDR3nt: TGTGCCAGCCAACGGGAGTTAGGTGGGGCCAACGTCCTGACTTTC
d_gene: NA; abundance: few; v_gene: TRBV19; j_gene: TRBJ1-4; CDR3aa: CASSFLQVAHGEKLFF; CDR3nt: TGTGCCAGTAGTTTCCTACAGGTCGCCCACGGGGAAAAACTGTTTTTT
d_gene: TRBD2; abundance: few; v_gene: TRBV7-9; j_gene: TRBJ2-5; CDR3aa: CASSLVGGSAQETQYF; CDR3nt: TGTGCCAGCAGCTTAGTGGGCGGGAGCGCCCAAGAGACCCAGTACTTC
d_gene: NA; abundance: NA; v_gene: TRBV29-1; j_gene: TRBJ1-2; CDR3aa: CSVEDRRSGGTYGYTF; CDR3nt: TGCAGCGTTGAAGATCGTCGCTCGGGGGGGACCTATGGCTACACCTTC
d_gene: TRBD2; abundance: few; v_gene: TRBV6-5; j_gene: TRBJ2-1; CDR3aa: CASSSMGLAGNEQFF; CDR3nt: TGTGCCAGCAGCTCAATGGGACTAGCGGGAAATGAGCAGTTCTTC
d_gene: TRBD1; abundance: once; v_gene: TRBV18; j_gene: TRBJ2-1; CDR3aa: CASSPPGTGFGNEQFF; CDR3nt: TGTGCCAGCTCACCACCAGGGACAGGGTTTGGGAATGAGCAGTTCTTC
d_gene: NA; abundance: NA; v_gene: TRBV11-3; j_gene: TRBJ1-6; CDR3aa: CASSLGLGGNSPLHF; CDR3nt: TGTGCCAGCAGCTTAGGTCTAGGCGGGAATTCACCCCTCCACTTT
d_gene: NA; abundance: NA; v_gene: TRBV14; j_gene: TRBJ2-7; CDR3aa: CASSQDGIAHNPYEQYF; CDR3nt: TGTGCCAGCAGCCAAGATGGCATAGCGCATAACCCCTACGAGCAGTACTTC
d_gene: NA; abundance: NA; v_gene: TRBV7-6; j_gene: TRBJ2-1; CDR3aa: CASSSPLADSYNEQFF; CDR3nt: TGTGCCAGCAGCTCCCCCCTGGCGGACAGCTACAATGAGCAGTTCTTC
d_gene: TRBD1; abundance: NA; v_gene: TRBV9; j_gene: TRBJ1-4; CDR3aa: CASSVRTGRGEKLFF; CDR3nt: TGTGCCAGCAGCGTCAGGACAGGGAGGGGTGAAAAACTGTTTTTT
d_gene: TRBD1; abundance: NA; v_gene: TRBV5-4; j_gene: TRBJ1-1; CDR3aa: CASSLGGGGITEAFF; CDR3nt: TGTGCCAGCAGCTTGGGAGGGGGCGGTATCACTGAAGCTTTCTTT
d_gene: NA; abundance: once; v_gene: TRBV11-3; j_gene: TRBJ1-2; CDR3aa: CASSSTGGSPNYGYTF; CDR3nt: TGTGCCAGCAGCTCGACTGGGGGCTCACCTAACTATGGCTACACCTTC
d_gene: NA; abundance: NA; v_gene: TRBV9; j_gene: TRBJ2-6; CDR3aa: CASSPQRAGTPSSGANVLTF; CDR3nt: TGTGCCAGCAGCCCGCAACGAGCCGGGACTCCTAGCTCTGGGGCCAACGTCCTGACTTTC
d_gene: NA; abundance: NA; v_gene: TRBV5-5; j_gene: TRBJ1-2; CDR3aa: CASSPQGSYGYTF; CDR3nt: TGTGCCAGCAGCCCCCAGGGTAGCTATGGCTACACCTTC
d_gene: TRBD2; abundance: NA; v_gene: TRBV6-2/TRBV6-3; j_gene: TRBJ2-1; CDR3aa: CASSLQTSGDYNEQFF; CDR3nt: TGTGCCAGCAGTCTTCAGACTAGCGGGGACTACAATGAGCAGTTCTTC
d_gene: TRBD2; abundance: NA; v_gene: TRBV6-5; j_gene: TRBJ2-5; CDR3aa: CASSYGLAGSGTQYF; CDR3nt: TGTGCCAGCAGTTACGGACTAGCGGGGTCCGGGACCCAGTACTTC
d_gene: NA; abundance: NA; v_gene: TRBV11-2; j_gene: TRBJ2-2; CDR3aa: CASIPSGGHNTGELFF; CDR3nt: TGTGCCAGCATCCCTTCGGGTGGACACAACACCGGGGAGCTGTTTTTT
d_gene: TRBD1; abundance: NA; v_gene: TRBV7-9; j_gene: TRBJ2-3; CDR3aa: CASSLRAPGTGSDTQYF; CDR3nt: TGTGCCAGCAGCTTACGGGCCCCCGGGACAGGGTCAGATACGCAGTATTTT
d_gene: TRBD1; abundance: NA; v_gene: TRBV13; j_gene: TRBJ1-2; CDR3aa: CASSIWTGRNYGYTF; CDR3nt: TGTGCCAGCAGCATATGGACAGGCCGGAACTATGGCTACACCTTC
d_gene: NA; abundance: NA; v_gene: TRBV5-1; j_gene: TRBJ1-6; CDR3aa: CASSLNAGGPAPLHF; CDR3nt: TGCGCCAGCAGCTTGAACGCGGGGGGACCCGCACCCCTCCACTTT
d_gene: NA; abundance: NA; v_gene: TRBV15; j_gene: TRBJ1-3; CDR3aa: CATSRVNSGGNTIYF; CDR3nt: TGTGCCACCAGCAGAGTCAACTCGGGGGGAAACACCATATATTTT
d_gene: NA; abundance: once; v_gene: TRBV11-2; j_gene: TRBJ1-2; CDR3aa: CASSLVSGGAANYGYTF; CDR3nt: TGTGCCAGCAGCTTAGTTTCCGGGGGGGCCGCAAACTATGGCTACACCTTC
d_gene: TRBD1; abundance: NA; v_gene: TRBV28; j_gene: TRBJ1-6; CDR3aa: CASTTQQGFGSPLHF; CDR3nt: TGTGCCAGCACTACCCAACAGGGGTTTGGTTCACCCCTCCACTTT
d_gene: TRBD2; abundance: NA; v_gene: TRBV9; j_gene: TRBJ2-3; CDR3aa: CASSKGGLAGGADTQYF; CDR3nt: TGTGCCAGCAGCAAAGGAGGGCTAGCGGGAGGAGCAGATACGCAGTATTTT
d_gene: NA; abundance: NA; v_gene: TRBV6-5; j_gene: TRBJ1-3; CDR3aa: CASSYSTGHRNTIYF; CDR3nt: TGTGCCAGCAGTTACTCGACAGGTCATAGAAACACCATATATTTT
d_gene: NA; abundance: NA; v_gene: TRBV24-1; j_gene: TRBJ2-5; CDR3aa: CATSVREETQYF; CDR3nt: TGTGCCACCAGTGTCAGGGAAGAGACCCAGTACTTC
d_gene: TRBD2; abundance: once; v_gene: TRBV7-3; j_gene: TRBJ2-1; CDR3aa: CASSFASGAYNEQFF; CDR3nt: TGTGCCAGCAGCTTTGCTAGCGGAGCCTACAATGAGCAGTTCTTC
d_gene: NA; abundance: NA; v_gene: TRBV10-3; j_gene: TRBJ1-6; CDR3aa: CAISGRSISNSPLHF; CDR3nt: TGTGCCATCAGTGGGCGGTCAATAAGTAATTCACCCCTCCACTTT
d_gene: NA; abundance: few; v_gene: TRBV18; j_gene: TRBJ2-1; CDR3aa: CASSAGSSSYNEQFF; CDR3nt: TGTGCCAGCTCAGCAGGGTCGAGCTCCTACAATGAGCAGTTCTTC
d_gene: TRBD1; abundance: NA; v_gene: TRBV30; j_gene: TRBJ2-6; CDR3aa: CAWSGSGGTGANVLTF; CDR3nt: TGTGCCTGGAGTGGGTCAGGGGGAACTGGGGCCAACGTCCTGACTTTC
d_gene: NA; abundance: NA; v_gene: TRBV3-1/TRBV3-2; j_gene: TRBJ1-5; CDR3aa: CASRSGERSNQPQHF; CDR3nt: TGTGCCAGCAGATCCGGGGAGAGAAGCAATCAGCCCCAGCATTTT
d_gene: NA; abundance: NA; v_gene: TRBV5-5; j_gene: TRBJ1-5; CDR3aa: CASSLGEINQPQHF; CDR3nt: TGTGCCAGCAGCTTGGGAGAGATCAATCAGCCCCAGCATTTT